This T cell receptor (beta chain) appears in the sequencing data of a study of CD8 T cells in Susac syndrome. The study, taken as a whole, reports: No clonal expansion appeared among CD4+ T cells in Susac patients.

Note on this clonotype: As yet, its antigen is unknown.

TCR beta was sequenced from blood CD8+ and CD4+ T cells. TEMRA cells were enriched by FACS, while CD8+ and CD4+ T cells were obtained through a negative isolation that was performed magnetically. With 2 bases clipped from V and 6 bases from J, the junction kept 16 bases outside the gene matches. Germline CDR1 KGHDR, CDR2 SFDVKD. This CDR3 has 18 amino acids. Random hexamers served to reverse transcribe roughly 0.5 to 1 ug RNA. Across 54 Vbeta and 13 Jbeta, immunoSEQ multiplex PCR amplified TCR beta CDR3. Each CDR3 protein is one row after TCRdb ran MiXCR on the immunoSEQ multiplex PCR reads. The table lists around 180,000 distinct CDR3 sequences, approximately 94% of them singletons.

The V gene is TRBV24-1, the J gene TRBJ1-2; 8 bases map to TRBD1. The sequenced material came from CD4+ T cells from PBMCs. The source is a human donor with Susac syndrome. CDR3 DNA: TGTGCCACCAGTGATTCGACAATCTTTTTTTCAGGGGGCGATGGCTACACCTTC. Its protein product is CATSDSTIFFSGGDGYTF.